The 14 T cell receptor beta chains listed next were all sequenced from one sample in a study of blood T cells in healthy people across ages. Using a J-beta primer mix together with a sample-barcoded 5' primer, a second PCR was run for about 6 to 11 cycles. TCRdb re-called the 5' RACE reads with MiXCR, one entry per CDR3 protein. The sample has 1.5 million to 2 million distinct CDR3 sequences, 30% to 35% seen once. The specimen was blood. All receptors come from a woman in her thirties in good health.

CDR3 DNA sequence: TGTGCCAGCAGTCGGACTAACTCCTACAATGAGCAGTTCTTC. This translates into CASSRTNSYNEQFF. This chain uses TRBV27 with TRBJ2-1, with a tentative D call TRBD2 (6 bases). The V and J ends lost 5 bases and 0 bases respectively, with 8 bases between them. The germline gives CDR1 MNHEY, CDR2 SMNVEV (reference sequence). This CDR3 is built from 14 residues.

The table lists this clonotype with a few counts. The V and J genes are TRBV4-1 and TRBJ1-4, with D maybe TRBD1 (6 bases). Per germline, CDR1 MGHRA and CDR2 YSYEKL. There are 17 residues in the CDR3. V was pared by 3 bases and J by 7 bases, with 21 bases between. The CDR3 reads CASSHRQGPRLTEKLFF. The CDR3 nucleotides are TGCGCCAGCAGCCATCGGCAGGGGCCCCGTCTAACTGAAAAACTGTTTTTT.

This clonotype turned up a few times. The chain is built from TRBV29-1 and TRBJ1-1; D is possibly TRBD1 (5 bases). Germline CDR1 reads SQVTM; CDR2 reads ANQGSEA. Trimming took off 7 bases at V and 3 bases at J, with 24 bases between the two ends. CDR3 length: 16 amino acids. The CDR3, as DNA: TGCAGCGCAGAATATTTTCTTCGCGGGGCATACACTGAAGCTTTCTTT. This codes for CSAEYFLRGAYTEAFF.

This rearrangement joins TRBV3-1 to TRBJ2-1, with D possibly being TRBD2 (6 bases). V was clipped by 4 bases and J by 5 bases, with 15 bases between them. The CDR3 contains 15 residues. Germline-derived CDR1 and CDR2 are LGHDT and YNNKEL (reference sequence). The CDR3 spells CASSLLSGGNNEQFF. The CDR3 region has the DNA TGTGCCAGCAGCCTCTTATCTGGGGGGAACAATGAGCAGTTCTTC.

V is TRBV9 and J is TRBJ1-1; D not certain. The germline V gene has CDR1 SGDLS and CDR2 YYNGEE. The CDR3 is made up of 13 amino acids. With 1 base removed from V and 1 base from J, the gap between germline ends came to 5 bases. The CDR3 nucleotides are TGTGCCAGCAGCGTACTCGCGAACACTGAAGCTTTCTTT. Its protein is CASSVLANTEAFF.

This chain links TRBV6-5 with TRBJ2-3, with 8 positions matching TRBD1. Germline V gene sequence: CDR1 MNHEY, CDR2 SVGAGI. This CDR3 has 15 residues. After removal of 2 bases from V and 7 bases from J, the junction contained 8 bases not matched to a gene. The CDR3 nucleotides read TGTGCCAGCAGTTACACCCGGACAGGGAAGAATACGCAGTATTTT. Its translation: CASSYTRTGKNTQYF.

The rearrangement uses TRBV6-2 or TRBV6-3 and TRBJ2-3; 13 bases fit TRBD2. The CDR3 contains 18 residues. The germline gives CDR1 MNHEY, CDR2 SVGEGT. CDR3 protein: CVIKRPGLAGQTTDTQYF. Written as DNA, the CDR3 is TGTGTCATTAAAAGGCCGGGACTAGCGGGGCAGACCACAGATACGCAGTATTTT.

V usage is TRBV5-1 and J usage is TRBJ2-1; a possible D gene is TRBD1 (7 bases). The CDR3 spans 16 residues. Trimming shortened V by 3 bases and J by 8 bases, and 21 bases separated the two germline ends. Germline V gives CDR1 SGHRS, CDR2 YFSETQ. Here the CDR3 reads CASSSGVKGAVDEQFF. As DNA, the CDR3 is TGCGCCAGCAGCTCGGGGGTCAAGGGGGCTGTCGATGAGCAGTTCTTC.

This clonotype was observed a few times. CDR3 coding DNA: TGTGCCAGCAGCTCGCACCGGGAGACAAAGGGTAAAAAAGCTTTCTTT. Encoded protein: CASSSHRETKGKKAFF. This chain uses TRBV7-2 with TRBJ1-1; D not resolved. The germline CDR1 and CDR2 sequences are SGHTA and FQGNSA. Trimming cost V 4 bases and J 9 bases, with 24 bases left between them. This CDR3 contains 16 residues.

Only a few counts were recorded for this clonotype. The chain is built from TRBV4-1 and TRBJ2-1, with a weak D call TRBD2 (5 bases). The V and J ends lost 0 bases and 10 bases respectively, with 16 bases between them. The CDR3 sequence is 15 residues long. Germline CDR1 MGHRA, CDR2 YSYEKL. CDR3 sequence (DNA): TGCGCCAGCAGCCAAGATCAAATCCGGCGGGTAGAGCAGTTCTTC. Protein: CASSQDQIRRVEQFF.

The sample holds many counts of this clonotype. This chain connects TRBV7-9 to TRBJ2-7; D is perhaps TRBD2 (5 bases). This CDR3 comprises 14 residues. Germline V gives CDR1 SEHNR, CDR2 FQNEAQ (reference sequence). Trimming cost V 0 bases and J 2 bases, with 8 bases left between them. The CDR3 DNA sequence: TGTGCCAGCAGCTTAGCGCGAGGGCCCTACGAGCAGTACTTC. Amino acid sequence: CASSLARGPYEQYF.

The chain couples TRBV20-1 to TRBJ2-1; D possibly corresponds to TRBD2 (6 bases). V was shortened by 3 bases and J by 7 bases, with 13 bases between the two germline ends. The CDR3 is 13 residues long. The germline V gene encodes CDR1 DFQATT and CDR2 SNEGSKA (reference sequence). DNA for the CDR3: TGCAGTGCTAGCGGCGGGGCATTGAATGAGCAGTTCTTC. Residues: CSASGGALNEQFF.

This clonotype was picked up a small number of times. The CDR3 region has the DNA TGCAGTGCTAGTATACCGTGGGTGAGCAATCAGCCCCAGCATTTT. As protein: CSASIPWVSNQPQHF. The genes are TRBV20-1 and TRBJ1-5, with D hard to call. Trimming cost V 3 bases and J 1 base, with 13 bases left between them. The CDR3 runs to 15 residues. Germline lookup yields CDR1 DFQATT and CDR2 SNEGSKA (reference sequence).

The CDR3 DNA reads TGCGCCAGCAGTACCGGGAGCTTTTATGGCTACACCTTC. This gives the protein CASSTGSFYGYTF. The chain employs TRBV10-2 and TRBJ1-2, with D unclear. This CDR3 is built from 13 residues. V was trimmed by 5 bases and J by 5 bases, leaving 12 bases between them. Germline loops: CDR1 WSHSY, CDR2 SAAADI.